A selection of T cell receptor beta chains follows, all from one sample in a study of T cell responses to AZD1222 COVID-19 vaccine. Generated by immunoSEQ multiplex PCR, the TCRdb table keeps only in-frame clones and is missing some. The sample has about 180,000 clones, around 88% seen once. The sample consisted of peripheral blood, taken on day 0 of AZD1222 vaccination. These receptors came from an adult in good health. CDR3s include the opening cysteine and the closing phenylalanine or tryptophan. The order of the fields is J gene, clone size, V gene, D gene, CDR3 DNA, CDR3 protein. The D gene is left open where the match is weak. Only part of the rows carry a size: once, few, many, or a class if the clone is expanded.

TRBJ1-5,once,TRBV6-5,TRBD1,TGTGCCAGCAGTCAGGCCAGGGGGCCTCAGCCCCAGCATTTT,CASSQARGPQPQHF
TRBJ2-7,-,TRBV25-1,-,TGTGCCAGCAGTGAAAAAGGAGTACCTAGCTCCTACGAGCAGTACTTC,CASSEKGVPSSYEQYF
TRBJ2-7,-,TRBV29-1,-,TGCAGCGTTGAAGATGCTACAGGTACGGGGGAGCAGTACTTC,CSVEDATGTGEQYF
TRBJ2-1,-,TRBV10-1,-,TGCGCCAGCAGTGAGGGGGGGTCGGGGTATGAGCAGTTCTTC,CASSEGGSGYEQFF
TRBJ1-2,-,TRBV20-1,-,TGCAGTGCTAGTGGCGACAACAACTATGGCTACACCTTC,CSASGDNNYGYTF
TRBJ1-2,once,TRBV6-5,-,TGTGCCAGCAGTTACCTGGACGGCTACACCTTC,CASSYLDGYTF
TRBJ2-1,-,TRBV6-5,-,TGTGCCAGCAGTCTCGGTGGTGGCTCGAATGAGCAGTTCTTC,CASSLGGGSNEQFF
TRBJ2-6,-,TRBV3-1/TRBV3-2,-,TGTGCCAGCAGCCAAGACATGACTGGGGCCAACGTCCTGACTTTC,CASSQDMTGANVLTF
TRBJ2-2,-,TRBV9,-,TGTGCCAGCAGCGACCATCAAAACACCGGGGAGCTGTTTTTT,CASSDHQNTGELFF
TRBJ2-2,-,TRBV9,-,TGTGCCAGCAGCCCCCCCCGAGGACGAGAACAGACCGGGGAGCTGTTTTTT,CASSPPRGREQTGELFF
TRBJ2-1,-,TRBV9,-,TGTGCCAGCAGCGTAGTTGGGACATCCCCTGAGCAGTTCTTC,CASSVVGTSPEQFF
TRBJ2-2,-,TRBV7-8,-,TGTGCCAGCAGCTTTGAAGCCGGGGCCTCGAACACCGGGGAGCTGTTTTTT,CASSFEAGASNTGELFF
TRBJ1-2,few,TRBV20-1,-,TGCAGTGCTGACTTGGACACCTTC,CSADLDTF
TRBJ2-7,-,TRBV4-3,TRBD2,TGCGCCAGCAGCCAAGAATCTAGCGGAACCTACGAGCAGTACTTC,CASSQESSGTYEQYF
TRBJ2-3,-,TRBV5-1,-,TGCGCCAGCAGCTTGTCGGGGTTCACAGATACGCAGTATTTT,CASSLSGFTDTQYF
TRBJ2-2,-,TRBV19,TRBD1,TGTGCCAGTAGTATAGGGGGACAGGGGACTAGGAACACCGGGGAGCTGTTTTTT,CASSIGGQGTRNTGELFF